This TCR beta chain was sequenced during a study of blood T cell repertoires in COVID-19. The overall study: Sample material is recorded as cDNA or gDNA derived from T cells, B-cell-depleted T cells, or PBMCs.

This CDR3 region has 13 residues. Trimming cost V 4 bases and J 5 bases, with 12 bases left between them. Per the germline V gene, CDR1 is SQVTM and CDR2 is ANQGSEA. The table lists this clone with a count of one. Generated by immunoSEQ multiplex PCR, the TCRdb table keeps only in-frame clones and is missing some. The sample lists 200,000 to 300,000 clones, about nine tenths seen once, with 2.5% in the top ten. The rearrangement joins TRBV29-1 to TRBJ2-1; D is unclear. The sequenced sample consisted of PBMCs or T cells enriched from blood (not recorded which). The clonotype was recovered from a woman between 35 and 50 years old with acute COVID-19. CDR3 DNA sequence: TGCAGCGTTGGAGAAGACAATCACAATGAGCAGTTCTTC. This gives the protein CSVGEDNHNEQFF.